A single sample is the source of the 11 T cell receptor beta chains below, sequenced in a study of OX40 agonist ivuxolimab in advanced cancers. TCRdb keeps only in-frame clones here, not all; method: immunoSEQ multiplex PCR. Found here are under 15,000 clones, 65% to 80% of them singletons; the top ten hold approximately 29%. The material sequenced was CD4+ or CD8+ T cells sorted from blood, taken in a trial of the OX40 agonist ivuxolimab. These TCRs come from an adult with an advanced solid tumor such as melanoma, head and neck, liver or kidney cancer.

This chain links TRBV19 with TRBJ2-7; 8 nucleotides agree with TRBD2. The germline V gene has CDR1 LNHDA and CDR2 SQIVND (reference sequence). The CDR3 spans 14 residues. The V gene end was trimmed by 1 base and the J gene end by 3 bases; junction bases not matched to a gene: 2. The CDR3 spells CASSIAGTSYEQYF. In DNA, the CDR3 is TGTGCCAGTAGTATAGCCGGGACTAGCTACGAGCAGTACTTC.

The chain couples TRBV11-3 to TRBJ2-7, with no clear D. This CDR3 comprises 12 residues. V was shortened by 6 bases and J by 2 bases, with 8 bases between the two germline ends. The germline V gene has CDR1 SGHNT and CDR2 YENEEA. CDR3 sequence reads: CASSSDAYEQYF. CDR3 DNA: TGTGCCAGCAGTTCAGACGCCTACGAGCAGTACTTC.

CDR3 amino acids: CASSLLPGPLYNEQFF. CDR3 bases: TGTGCCAGCAGCTTACTGCCAGGGCCCCTTTACAATGAGCAGTTCTTC. The V and J genes are TRBV7-3 and TRBJ2-1; tentatively, D is TRBD1 (5 bases). V was clipped by 2 bases and J by 4 bases, with 15 bases between them. Germline V lookup: CDR1 SGHTA, CDR2 FQGTGA. The length of the CDR3 is 16 residues.

The gene calls are TRBV27 and TRBJ2-4; tentative D call: TRBD2 (6 bases). This CDR3 is 20 amino acids long. The V end lost 3 bases, the J end lost 4 bases, and 28 bases lay between the germline ends. CDR1 is MNHEY and CDR2 is SMNVEV in the germline V gene (reference sequence). This CDR3 reads CASSFIAESRELGLKNIQYF. CDR3 nucleotide sequence: TGTGCCAGCAGTTTTATAGCGGAGAGTCGGGAGTTGGGTTTGAAAAACATTCAGTACTTC.

This chain joins TRBV12-5 and TRBJ2-5; TRBD2 matches 9 bases. This CDR3 contains 19 residues. V shed 1 base, J shed 5 bases, and the junction held 17 bases outside the gene matches. Germline V gives CDR1 LGHNT, CDR2 FRNRAP. CDR3 protein: CASGLAGHLIAGEGETQYF. In nucleotides, the CDR3 is TGTGCTAGTGGTTTGGCGGGACACCTTATAGCGGGAGAGGGGGAGACCCAGTACTTC.

The chain is built from TRBV5-1 and TRBJ2-7; D possibly corresponds to TRBD1 (6 bases). V was cut by 3 bases and J by 0 bases, with 13 bases left in between. The germline V gene has CDR1 SGHRS and CDR2 YFSETQ. There are 15 residues in the CDR3. CDR3 sequence: CASSWDNPSSYEQYF. The CDR3 bases are TGCGCCAGCAGCTGGGACAATCCGAGCTCCTACGAGCAGTACTTC.

The rearrangement uses TRBV7-2 and TRBJ1-4; D possibly corresponds to TRBD1 (5 bases). CDR1 SGHTA and CDR2 FQGNSA come from the germline V gene. There are 14 residues in the CDR3. The V gene lost 2 bases and the J gene lost 6 bases, with 10 bases spanning the gap. In nucleotides, the CDR3 is TGTGCCAGCAGCTTAATTTCAGGGTATGAAAAACTGTTTTTT. It is translated as CASSLISGYEKLFF.

The rearrangement links TRBV28 to TRBJ2-7; TRBD2 matches at 8 bases. The CDR3 is 13 amino acids. With V trimmed by 8 bases and J by 5 bases, 8 bases remained unmatched. The germline gives CDR1 MDHEN, CDR2 SYDVKM. For the CDR3, the DNA is TGTGCCAGCGGACTAGCTGGTATCCACGAGCAGTACTTC. Translation gives CASGLAGIHEQYF.

The genes are TRBV15 and TRBJ1-5; the D is unclear. V lost 0 bases and J lost 4, with 7 bases in between. This CDR3 comprises 14 residues. Germline CDR1 reads LNHNV; CDR2 reads YYDKDF (reference sequence). The CDR3 here is CATSRDLGNQPQHF. The CDR3 region has the DNA TGTGCCACCAGCAGAGATTTGGGGAATCAGCCCCAGCATTTT.

CDR3 coding DNA: TGCGCCAGCAGCCAGCGACTAGCAGGCGAGCAGTACTTC. This gives the protein CASSQRLAGEQYF. The chain is built from TRBV4-1 and TRBJ2-7; 7 bases line up with TRBD2. The CDR3 extends over 13 amino acids. The germline V gene encodes CDR1 MGHRA and CDR2 YSYEKL. The trim removed 3 bases at V and 6 bases at J, leaving 5 bases unmatched.

Here the CDR3 reads CASSFQGGTDTQYF. CDR3 coding DNA: TGTGCCAGCAGCTTTCAGGGGGGCACAGATACGCAGTATTTT. The chain links TRBV5-4 to TRBJ2-3; 7 nucleotides align to TRBD1. The CDR3 extends over 14 amino acids. J was trimmed by 1 base and V by 2 bases; bases with no gene match: 1. Looked up from germline, CDR1 is SGHNT and CDR2 is YYREEE (reference sequence).